This T cell receptor beta chain was sequenced during a study of siplizumab effects on memory and regulatory T cells. The study's findings and limits: A minor fraction of alloreactive clones, and no more, mapped to unstimulated subsets. Siplizumab significantly brought down the alloreactive sequences that trace back to unstimulated CD4+ memory cells. Where siplizumab was present, mappable alloreactive CD4+ clones averaged approximately 66% Treg-derived, compared with more than 25% in controls. In siplizumab cultures, the suppressive function of proliferating Tregs remained unconfirmed.

CDR3 length: 16 residues. Between the trimmed V and J ends, which lost 4 bases and 7 bases, there was a span of 20 bases. Germline V gives CDR1 GTSNPN, CDR2 SVGIG (reference sequence). TCRdb's table, derived via immunoSEQ multiplex PCR, lists solely in-frame clones and lacks some. Among some 100,000 clones listed, about nine tenths were seen once. For this clone: Antigen specificity is unknown.

The sequence was obtained from a human donor in good health. The rearrangement links TRBV30 to TRBJ1-6; tentatively, D is TRBD1 (6 bases). Sequencing was carried out using CD4+ T cells sorted from blood. CDR3 coding DNA: TGTGCCTGGAACTTAAATATCGGGACACTGAATTCACCCCTCCACTTT. Protein product: CAWNLNIGTLNSPLHF. Together with reference TRBV30 and TRBJ1-6, the CDR3 gives the full variable domain: SQTIHQWPATLVQPVGSPLSLECTVEGTSNPNLYWYRQAAGRGLQLLFYSVGIGQISSEVPQNLSASRPQDRQFILSSKKLLLSDSGFYLCAWNLNIGTLNSPLHFGNGTRLTVT.